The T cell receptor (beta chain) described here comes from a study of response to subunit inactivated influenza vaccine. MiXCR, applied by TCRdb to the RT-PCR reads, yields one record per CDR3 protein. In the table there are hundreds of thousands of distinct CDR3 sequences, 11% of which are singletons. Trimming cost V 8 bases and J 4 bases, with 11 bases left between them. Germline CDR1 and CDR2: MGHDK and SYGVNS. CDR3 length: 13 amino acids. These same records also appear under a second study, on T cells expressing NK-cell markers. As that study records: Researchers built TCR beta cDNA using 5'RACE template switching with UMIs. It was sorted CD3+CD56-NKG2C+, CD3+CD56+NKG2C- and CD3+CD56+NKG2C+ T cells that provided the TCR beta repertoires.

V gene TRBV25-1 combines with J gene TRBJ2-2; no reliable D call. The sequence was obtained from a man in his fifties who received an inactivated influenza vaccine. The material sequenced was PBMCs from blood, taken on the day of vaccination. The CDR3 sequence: CASEVEATGELFF. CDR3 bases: TGTGCCAGCGAAGTCGAGGCCACCGGGGAGCTGTTTTTT.